This TCR beta chain was captured by sequencing in a study of cytomegalovirus exposure and HLA in healthy donors. Findings and caveats of the study: Later, an analysis found that common viral pathogens appeared to be linked with several of the most significant clusters. Data from an earlier analysis indicated that most TCR beta V segments were productive either about 87% or about 30% of the time.

The PCR employed 60 Vbeta primers together with 13 Jbeta primers. The protocol was immunoSEQ multiplex PCR, while the TCRdb copy is restricted to in-frame clones and leaves out a portion. The sample has 150,000 to 200,000 clones; 65% to 85% are singletons. With regard to this clone: Its antigen is unidentified.

This CDR3 has 14 residues. In germline, CDR1 is LNHDA, CDR2 SQIVND (reference sequence). Trimming took off 7 bases at V and 6 bases at J, with 18 bases between the two ends. The sequence was collected from a man aged 18 to 30 in good health and CMV-seronegative. The sample comprised PBMCs. The chain uses TRBV19 and TRBJ1-1; D remains unclear. The DNA of the CDR3 is TGTGCCAGTACCCTAAGGCAGGTGGGTCCTGAAGCTTTCTTT. Encoded protein: CASTLRQVGPEAFF.